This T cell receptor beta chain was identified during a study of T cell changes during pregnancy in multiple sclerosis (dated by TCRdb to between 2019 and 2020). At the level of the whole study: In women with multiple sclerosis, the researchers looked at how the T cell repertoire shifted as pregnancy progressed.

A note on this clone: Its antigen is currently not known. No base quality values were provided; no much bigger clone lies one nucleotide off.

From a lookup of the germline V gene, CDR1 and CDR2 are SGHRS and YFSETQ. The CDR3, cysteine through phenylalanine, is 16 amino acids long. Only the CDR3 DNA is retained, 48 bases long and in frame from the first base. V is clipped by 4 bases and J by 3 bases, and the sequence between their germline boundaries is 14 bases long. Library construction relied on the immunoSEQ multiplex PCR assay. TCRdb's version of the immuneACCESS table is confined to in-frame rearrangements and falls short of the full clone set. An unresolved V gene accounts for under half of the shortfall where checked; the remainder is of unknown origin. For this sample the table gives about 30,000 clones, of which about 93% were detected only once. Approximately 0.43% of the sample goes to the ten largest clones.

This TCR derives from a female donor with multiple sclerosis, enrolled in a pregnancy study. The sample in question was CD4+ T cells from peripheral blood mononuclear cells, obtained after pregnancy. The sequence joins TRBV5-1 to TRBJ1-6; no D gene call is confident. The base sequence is TGCGCCAGCAGCCCCGGTTTTTCCTACTATAATTCACCCCTCCACTTT. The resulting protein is CASSPGFSYYNSPLHF.